The 4 T cell receptor beta chains in this list originate from one sample, sequenced in a study of T cell responses to AZD1222 COVID-19 vaccine. Repertoires were generated with immunoSEQ multiplex PCR, while TCRdb's copy carries only in-frame clones and drops some. The repertoire holds about 110,000 clones, with around nine tenths as singletons. The sequencing used peripheral blood, collected on day 0 of AZD1222 vaccination. The receptors stem from an adult in good health.

This chain uses TRBV7-2 with TRBJ1-3, with 7 bases that match TRBD1. The J segment lost 12 bases and the V segment lost 5 bases, leaving 10 bases of the junction unmatched. The CDR3 sequence is 13 residues long. CDR1 and CDR2 (germline): SGHTA, FQGNSA. CDR3 loop: CASSILGGRSIYF. CDR3 nucleotides: TGTGCCAGCAGCATCCTAGGGGGCAGAAGCATATATTTT.

The sample holds a few counts of this clone. V usage is TRBV19 and J usage is TRBJ1-4; 7 bases fit TRBD1. Unmatched junction bases numbered 2, after V lost 4 bases and J lost 0 bases. Germline lookup yields CDR1 LNHDA and CDR2 SQIVND (reference sequence). This CDR3 has 15 amino acids. CDR3 in DNA: TGTGCCAGTAGTACAGGGGGGACAACTAATGAAAAACTGTTTTTT. Translated, it gives CASSTGGTTNEKLFF.

The chain has TRBV25-1 and TRBJ1-1; possibly TRBD1 for D (6 bases). Germline loops: CDR1 MGHDK, CDR2 SYGVNS. Trimming stripped 5 bases from V and 6 bases from J, with 16 bases between. The CDR3 is 14 amino acids. The CDR3 DNA follows: TGTGCCAGCAGTCACCTCAGGGGAGGCTCTGAAGCTTTCTTT. Protein sequence: CASSHLRGGSEAFF.

This chain connects TRBV9 to TRBJ1-1; D call uncertain. The V gene's germline CDR1 is SGDLS and CDR2 YYNGEE. The CDR3 consists of 13 residues. Trimming stripped 0 bases from V and 0 bases from J, with 3 bases between. The CDR3 loop is CASSVVLNTEAFF. The CDR3 nucleotides read TGTGCCAGCAGCGTAGTACTGAACACTGAAGCTTTCTTT.